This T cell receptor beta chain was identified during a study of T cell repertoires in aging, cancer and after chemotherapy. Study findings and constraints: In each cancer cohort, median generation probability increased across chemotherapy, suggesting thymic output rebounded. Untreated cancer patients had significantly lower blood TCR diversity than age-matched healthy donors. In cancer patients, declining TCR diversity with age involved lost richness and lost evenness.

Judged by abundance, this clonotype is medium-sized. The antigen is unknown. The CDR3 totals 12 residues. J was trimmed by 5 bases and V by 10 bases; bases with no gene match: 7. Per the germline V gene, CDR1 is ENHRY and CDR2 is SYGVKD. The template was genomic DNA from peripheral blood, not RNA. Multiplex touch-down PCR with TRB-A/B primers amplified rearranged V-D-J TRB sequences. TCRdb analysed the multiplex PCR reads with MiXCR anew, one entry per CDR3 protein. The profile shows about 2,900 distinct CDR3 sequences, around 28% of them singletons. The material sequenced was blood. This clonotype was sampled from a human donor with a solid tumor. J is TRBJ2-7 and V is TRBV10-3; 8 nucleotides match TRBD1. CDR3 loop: CATRTGRDEQYF. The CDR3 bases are TGTGCCACCAGGACAGGGAGAGACGAGCAGTACTTC.